This TCR beta chain was observed in a study of blood T cell repertoires in COVID-19. Across the study: Sources were T cells, B-cell-depleted T cells, or PBMCs; the material itself was cDNA or gDNA.

The CDR3 sequence is 13 residues long. Trimming removed 0 bases from V and 4 bases from J, with 7 bases in between. Per the germline V gene, CDR1 is SGHNT and CDR2 is YYREEE (reference sequence). In the original workflow: Amplified reference gene primers provided the basis for estimating nucleated cell counts. Produced via immunoSEQ multiplex PCR; TCRdb's table is partial and in-frame only. That table is the source of V, J and clone size, and D and trimming were worked out from the DNA. The repertoire holds roughly 200,000 clones, with around four fifths as singletons. This clone has a single count. This chain connects TRBV5-4 to TRBJ1-1, with D possibly being TRBD1 (5 bases). The TCR sequence derives from a man aged 40-49 years with active or convalescent COVID-19. Sequenced sample: peripheral blood. CDR3 region: CASSLGRGTEAFF. The CDR3 DNA is TGTGCCAGCAGCTTGGGGAGGGGCACTGAAGCTTTCTTT. The full variable domain, with the rest looked up from reference TRBV5-4 and TRBJ1-1, is ETGVTQSPTHLIKTRGQQVTLRCSSQSGHNTVSWYQQALGQGPQFIFQYYREEENGRGNFPPRFSGLQFPNYSSELNVNALELDDSALYLCASSLGRGTEAFFGQGTRLTVV.